Listed below are T cell receptor beta chains from one sample, sequenced in a study of cytomegalovirus exposure and HLA in healthy donors. Sequencing used immunoSEQ multiplex PCR; TCRdb keeps in-frame clones, though not all of them. The sample records roughly 200,000 clones, about 80% being singletons. The sequenced sample was PBMCs. The receptors originated from a woman in her 30s in good health and CMV-seropositive. Both conserved end residues are part of each CDR3. The order of the fields is V gene, J gene, D gene, clone size, CDR3 protein, CDR3 DNA. D genes are given only for firm matches. The size entry is marked missing in some rows and otherwise reads once, few, many or a size class.

v_gene: TRBV10-1
j_gene: TRBJ2-7
d_gene: -
abundance: -
CDR3aa: CASSESGSAYEQYF
CDR3nt: TGCGCCAGCAGTGAGTCGGGGAGTGCCTACGAGCAGTACTTC

v_gene: TRBV7-9
j_gene: TRBJ2-1
d_gene: TRBD2
abundance: -
CDR3aa: CASSLGTSLHVSSYNEQFF
CDR3nt: TGTGCCAGCAGCTTGGGGACTAGTCTCCACGTGAGCTCCTACAATGAGCAGTTCTTC

v_gene: TRBV30
j_gene: TRBJ1-2
d_gene: TRBD1
abundance: -
CDR3aa: CAWSVIGQGLWGYTF
CDR3nt: TGTGCCTGGAGTGTTATTGGACAGGGGTTATGGGGCTACACCTTC

v_gene: TRBV7-2
j_gene: TRBJ2-1
d_gene: -
abundance: -
CDR3aa: CASSFPDRWYNEQFF
CDR3nt: TGTGCCAGCAGCTTTCCCGACAGGTGGTACAATGAGCAGTTCTTC

v_gene: TRBV5-1
j_gene: TRBJ2-1
d_gene: -
abundance: -
CDR3aa: CASSPGTFSSYNEQFF
CDR3nt: TGCGCCAGCAGCCCGGGGACTTTCAGCTCCTACAATGAGCAGTTCTTC

v_gene: TRBV28
j_gene: TRBJ1-5
d_gene: TRBD1
abundance: -
CDR3aa: CASSSGQGRNQPQHF
CDR3nt: TGTGCCAGCAGTTCCGGACAGGGCCGCAATCAGCCCCAGCATTTT

v_gene: TRBV5-1
j_gene: TRBJ1-2
d_gene: -
abundance: -
CDR3aa: CASSLRGGADYGYTF
CDR3nt: TGCGCCAGCAGCTTGAGGGGGGGCGCAGACTATGGCTACACCTTC

v_gene: TRBV11-2
j_gene: TRBJ1-1
d_gene: -
abundance: -
CDR3aa: CASSLMGRDTEAFF
CDR3nt: TGTGCCAGCAGCTTAATGGGGAGGGACACTGAAGCTTTCTTT

v_gene: TRBV6-6
j_gene: TRBJ2-7
d_gene: -
abundance: -
CDR3aa: CASSRRGTYEQYF
CDR3nt: TGTGCCAGCAGTCGACGGGGAACCTACGAGCAGTACTTC

v_gene: TRBV11-2
j_gene: TRBJ2-3
d_gene: -
abundance: -
CDR3aa: CASSFAGGDTQYF
CDR3nt: TGTGCCAGCAGCTTCGCCGGGGGTGATACGCAGTATTTT

v_gene: TRBV6-1
j_gene: TRBJ1-3
d_gene: -
abundance: -
CDR3aa: CASSEGHHSGNTIYF
CDR3nt: TGTGCCAGCAGTGAAGGACACCACTCTGGAAACACCATATATTTT

v_gene: TRBV6-1
j_gene: TRBJ2-1
d_gene: -
abundance: -
CDR3aa: CASSGGGRRDTWGNEQFF
CDR3nt: TGTGCCAGCAGTGGAGGTGGCCGCCGGGACACATGGGGTAATGAGCAGTTCTTC

v_gene: TRBV27
j_gene: TRBJ2-6
d_gene: TRBD2
abundance: -
CDR3aa: CASSLAGGPGANVLTF
CDR3nt: TGTGCCAGCAGTCTAGCGGGAGGGCCTGGGGCCAACGTCCTGACTTTC

v_gene: TRBV5-6
j_gene: TRBJ2-2
d_gene: -
abundance: -
CDR3aa: CASSLVSAGRIGELFF
CDR3nt: TGTGCCAGCAGCTTGGTTTCGGCAGGGAGGATCGGGGAGCTGTTTTTT

v_gene: TRBV19
j_gene: TRBJ2-2
d_gene: TRBD2
abundance: -
CDR3aa: CASSMGLAGFTGELFF
CDR3nt: TGTGCCAGTAGTATGGGCCTAGCGGGGTTCACCGGGGAGCTGTTTTTT

v_gene: TRBV27
j_gene: TRBJ2-7
d_gene: TRBD1
abundance: -
CDR3aa: CASSLDRTAPSYEQYF
CDR3nt: TGTGCCAGCAGTTTGGACAGGACAGCCCCCTCCTACGAGCAGTACTTC

v_gene: TRBV11-3
j_gene: TRBJ2-7
d_gene: -
abundance: -
CDR3aa: CASSLLGPYEQYF
CDR3nt: TGTGCCAGCAGCTTGTTGGGGCCCTACGAGCAGTACTTC

v_gene: TRBV11-3
j_gene: TRBJ2-2
d_gene: -
abundance: -
CDR3aa: CASSGAPGTGELFF
CDR3nt: TGTGCCAGCAGCGGGGCCCCGGGCACCGGGGAGCTGTTTTTT

v_gene: TRBV5-4
j_gene: TRBJ1-2
d_gene: TRBD1
abundance: -
CDR3aa: CASSLDRGHGYTF
CDR3nt: TGTGCCAGCAGCTTGGACAGGGGGCATGGCTACACCTTC

v_gene: TRBV9
j_gene: TRBJ2-1
d_gene: -
abundance: -
CDR3aa: CASSVAGLAATEQFF
CDR3nt: TGTGCCAGCAGCGTGGCGGGGCTAGCTGCCACTGAGCAGTTCTTC

v_gene: TRBV18
j_gene: TRBJ2-2
d_gene: TRBD2
abundance: few
CDR3aa: CASSPPGLAAYTGELFF
CDR3nt: TGTGCCAGCTCACCACCCGGGCTAGCGGCATACACCGGGGAGCTGTTTTTT

v_gene: TRBV5-1
j_gene: TRBJ1-2
d_gene: -
abundance: once
CDR3aa: CASSLEGNSYGYTF
CDR3nt: TGCGCCAGCAGCTTGGAGGGGAATTCCTATGGCTACACCTTC

v_gene: TRBV7-3
j_gene: TRBJ2-1
d_gene: TRBD2
abundance: -
CDR3aa: CASSPRLAGGGGEQFF
CDR3nt: TGTGCCAGCAGCCCCCGACTAGCGGGGGGAGGGGGTGAGCAGTTCTTC

v_gene: TRBV7-3
j_gene: TRBJ2-1
d_gene: -
abundance: -
CDR3aa: CASSDGSRPQFEQFF
CDR3nt: TGTGCCAGCAGCGACGGGAGCCGCCCCCAATTTGAGCAGTTCTTC

v_gene: TRBV5-6
j_gene: TRBJ2-4
d_gene: -
abundance: once
CDR3aa: CASSFTGNKNIQYF
CDR3nt: TGTGCCAGCAGCTTTACAGGAAACAAAAACATTCAGTACTTC

v_gene: TRBV9
j_gene: TRBJ1-2
d_gene: TRBD1
abundance: -
CDR3aa: CASSVGPGGPGYTF
CDR3nt: TGTGCCAGCAGCGTAGGTCCAGGGGGCCCTGGCTACACCTTC

v_gene: TRBV9
j_gene: TRBJ1-4
d_gene: -
abundance: -
CDR3aa: CASSVALGVATNEKLFF
CDR3nt: TGTGCCAGCAGCGTAGCCCTGGGAGTTGCAACTAATGAAAAACTGTTTTTT

v_gene: TRBV7-2
j_gene: TRBJ1-3
d_gene: TRBD1
abundance: -
CDR3aa: CASSFDRGYGNTIYF
CDR3nt: TGTGCCAGCAGCTTCGACAGGGGCTATGGAAACACCATATATTTT

v_gene: TRBV25-1
j_gene: TRBJ1-2
d_gene: -
abundance: few
CDR3aa: CASSEARGDYGYTF
CDR3nt: TGTGCCAGCAGTGAAGCCAGGGGTGACTATGGCTACACCTTC

v_gene: TRBV6-5
j_gene: TRBJ2-3
d_gene: -
abundance: -
CDR3aa: CASSYDIELTDTQYF
CDR3nt: TGTGCCAGCAGTTACGATATCGAGCTCACAGATACGCAGTATTTT

v_gene: TRBV10-3
j_gene: TRBJ1-1
d_gene: -
abundance: -
CDR3aa: CAISETEMNTEAFF
CDR3nt: TGTGCCATCAGTGAGACAGAAATGAACACTGAAGCTTTCTTT

v_gene: TRBV28
j_gene: TRBJ2-2
d_gene: TRBD2
abundance: -
CDR3aa: CASSLVWRGGNPGELFF
CDR3nt: TGTGCCAGCAGCCTAGTCTGGCGGGGGGGCAATCCCGGGGAGCTGTTTTTT

v_gene: TRBV5-4
j_gene: TRBJ1-6
d_gene: -
abundance: few
CDR3aa: CASSAYNSPLHF
CDR3nt: TGTGCCAGCAGTGCGTATAATTCACCCCTCCACTTT

v_gene: TRBV6-5
j_gene: TRBJ1-6
d_gene: TRBD1
abundance: -
CDR3aa: CASSFGQGNNSPLHF
CDR3nt: TGTGCCAGCAGTTTCGGACAGGGAAATAATTCACCCCTCCACTTT

v_gene: TRBV2
j_gene: TRBJ2-1
d_gene: TRBD1
abundance: -
CDR3aa: CASRLNRGNEQFF
CDR3nt: TGTGCCAGCAGGCTCAACAGGGGGAATGAGCAGTTCTTC

v_gene: TRBV7-3
j_gene: TRBJ2-7
d_gene: -
abundance: -
CDR3aa: CASRGAPDYEQYF
CDR3nt: TGTGCCAGCAGAGGGGCCCCAGACTACGAGCAGTACTTC

v_gene: TRBV5-1
j_gene: TRBJ2-5
d_gene: TRBD2
abundance: -
CDR3aa: CASSPQTSGFQETQYF
CDR3nt: TGCGCCAGCAGCCCCCAGACTAGCGGGTTCCAAGAGACCCAGTACTTC

v_gene: TRBV6-6
j_gene: TRBJ1-2
d_gene: TRBD1
abundance: few
CDR3aa: CASSYKGQGMAGYTF
CDR3nt: TGTGCCAGCAGTTACAAGGGACAGGGAATGGCTGGCTACACCTTC

v_gene: TRBV9
j_gene: TRBJ2-3
d_gene: -
abundance: -
CDR3aa: CASSRTPNTDTQYF
CDR3nt: TGTGCCAGCAGCCGGACTCCGAACACAGATACGCAGTATTTT

v_gene: TRBV11-3
j_gene: TRBJ2-7
d_gene: TRBD2
abundance: -
CDR3aa: CASSLAAGRGIPYEQYF
CDR3nt: TGTGCCAGCAGCTTAGCCGCTGGGCGGGGGATTCCCTACGAGCAGTACTTC

v_gene: TRBV11-2
j_gene: TRBJ2-7
d_gene: TRBD2
abundance: -
CDR3aa: CASSFPVAGGLGEQYF
CDR3nt: TGTGCCAGCAGCTTTCCGGTAGCGGGGGGGCTAGGCGAGCAGTACTTC